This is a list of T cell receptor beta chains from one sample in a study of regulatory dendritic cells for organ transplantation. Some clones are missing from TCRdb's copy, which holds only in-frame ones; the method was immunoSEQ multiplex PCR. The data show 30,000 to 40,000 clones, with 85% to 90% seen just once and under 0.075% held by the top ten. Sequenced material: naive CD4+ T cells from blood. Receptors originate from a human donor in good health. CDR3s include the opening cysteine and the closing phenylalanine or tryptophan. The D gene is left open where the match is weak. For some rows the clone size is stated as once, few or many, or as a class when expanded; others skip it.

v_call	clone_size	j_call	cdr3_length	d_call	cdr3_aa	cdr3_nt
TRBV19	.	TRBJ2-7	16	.	CASSISIWGPTYEQYF	TGTGCCAGTAGTATTAGTATCTGGGGACCCACTTACGAGCAGTACTTC
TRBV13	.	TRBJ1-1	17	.	CASSLYSSGLMNTEAFF	TGTGCCAGCAGCCTTTACAGCAGCGGACTGATGAACACTGAAGCTTTCTTT
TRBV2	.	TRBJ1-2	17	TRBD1	CASSDPRDRGVHYGYTF	TGTGCCAGCAGTGACCCCCGGGACAGGGGAGTTCACTATGGCTACACCTTC
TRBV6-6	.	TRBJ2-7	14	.	CASSLTGTYVEQYF	TGTGCCAGCAGTCTAACCGGGACTTATGTCGAGCAGTACTTC
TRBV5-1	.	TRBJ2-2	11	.	CASVGTGELFF	TGCGCCAGCGTGGGGACCGGGGAGCTGTTTTTT
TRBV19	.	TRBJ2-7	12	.	CASSITGDEQYF	TGTGCCAGTAGTATCACGGGAGACGAGCAGTACTTC
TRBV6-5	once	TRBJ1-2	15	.	CASSYSSAGSYGYTF	TGTGCCAGCAGTTACTCTTCGGCCGGATCCTATGGCTACACCTTC
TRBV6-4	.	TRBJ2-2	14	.	CATLPGTVTGELFF	TGTGCCACCCTCCCCGGGACGGTCACCGGGGAGCTGTTTTTT
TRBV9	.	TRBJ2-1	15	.	CASSVGGPLYNEQFF	TGTGCCAGCAGCGTCGGGGGACCGCTTTACAATGAGCAGTTCTTC
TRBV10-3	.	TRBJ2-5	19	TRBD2	CAISESFYRGGASQETQYF	TGTGCCATCAGTGAGTCGTTCTACCGCGGGGGGGCCTCCCAAGAGACCCAGTACTTC
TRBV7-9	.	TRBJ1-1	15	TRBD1	CASSPLVTGFTEAFF	TGTGCCAGCAGCCCCCTCGTGACAGGGTTCACTGAAGCTTTCTTT
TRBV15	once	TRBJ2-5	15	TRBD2	CATRVPLADGGTQYF	TGTGCCACCAGAGTTCCACTAGCGGATGGGGGGACCCAGTACTTC
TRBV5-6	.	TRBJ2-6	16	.	CASSTFQTSGANVLTF	TGTGCCAGCAGCACCTTCCAGACCTCTGGGGCCAACGTCCTGACTTTC
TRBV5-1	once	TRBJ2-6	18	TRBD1	CASSQSGQGAPGANVLTF	TGCGCCAGCAGTCAATCAGGACAGGGGGCGCCTGGGGCCAACGTCCTGACTTTC
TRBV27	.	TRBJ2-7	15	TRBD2	CASSFKRGETYEQYF	TGTGCCAGCAGTTTCAAGCGGGGGGAAACCTACGAGCAGTACTTC
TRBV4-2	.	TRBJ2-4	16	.	CASSRWKEGGKNIQYF	TGTGCCAGCAGCCGGTGGAAGGAGGGTGGCAAAAACATTCAGTACTTC
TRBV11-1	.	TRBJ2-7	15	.	CASSRGRPDPYEQYF	TGTGCCAGCAGCCGGGGACGTCCCGATCCGTACGAGCAGTACTTC
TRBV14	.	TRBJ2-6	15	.	CASSHQISGANVLTF	TGTGCCAGCAGCCACCAAATCTCTGGGGCCAACGTCCTGACTTTC
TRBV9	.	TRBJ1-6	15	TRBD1	CASSVETGANSPLHF	TGTGCCAGCAGCGTCGAAACAGGGGCAAATTCACCCCTCCACTTT
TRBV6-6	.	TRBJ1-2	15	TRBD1	CASSQTGQGNYGYTF	TGTGCCAGCAGTCAGACGGGACAGGGAAACTATGGCTACACCTTC
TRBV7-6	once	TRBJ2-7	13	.	CASSSGHLDEQYF	TGTGCCAGCAGCTCGGGACATTTAGACGAGCAGTACTTC
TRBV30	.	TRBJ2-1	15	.	CAWTLRDLPHLEQFF	TGTGCCTGGACTCTCCGGGATTTGCCCCACCTTGAGCAGTTCTTC
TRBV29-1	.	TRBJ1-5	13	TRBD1	CRNSTGVNQPQHF	TGCAGGAATTCCACAGGGGTCAATCAGCCCCAGCATTTT
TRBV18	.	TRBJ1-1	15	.	CASSPVGQGVGGAFF	TGTGCCAGCTCACCAGTCGGGCAGGGAGTTGGCGGTGCTTTCTTT
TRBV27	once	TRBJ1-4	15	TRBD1	CASSSPRRGSEKLFF	TGTGCCAGCTCTTCTCCTCGCAGGGGGTCTGAAAAACTGTTTTTT
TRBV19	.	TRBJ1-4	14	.	CASSSSATNEKLFF	TGTGCCAGTAGTAGCAGTGCAACTAATGAAAAACTGTTTTTT
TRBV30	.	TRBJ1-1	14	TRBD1	CAWSADRGDTEAFF	TGTGCCTGGAGTGCGGACAGGGGCGACACTGAAGCTTTCTTT
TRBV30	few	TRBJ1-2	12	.	CAWTQAFGSYTF	TGTGCCTGGACGCAGGCTTTCGGAAGCTACACCTTC
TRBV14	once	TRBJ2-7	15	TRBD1	CASSQGPGGVYEQYF	TGTGCCAGCAGCCAAGGGCCAGGGGGCGTCTACGAGCAGTACTTC
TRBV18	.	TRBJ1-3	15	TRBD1	CASSPRGQGENTIYF	TGTGCCAGCTCACCACGAGGACAGGGAGAAAACACCATATATTTT
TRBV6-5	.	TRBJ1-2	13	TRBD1	CASRQDRNYGYTF	TGTGCCAGCAGGCAGGACAGGAACTATGGCTACACCTTC
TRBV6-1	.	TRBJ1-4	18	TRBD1	CASSEDREMFTTNEKLFF	TGTGCCAGCAGTGAGGACAGGGAAATGTTCACAACTAATGAAAAACTGTTTTTT
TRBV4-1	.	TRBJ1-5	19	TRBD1	CASSPEVFPGQGASQPQHF	TGCGCCAGCAGCCCGGAGGTGTTCCCGGGACAGGGGGCGAGTCAGCCCCAGCATTTT
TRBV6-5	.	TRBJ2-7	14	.	CASSPRRTAYEQYF	TGTGCCAGCAGTCCCCGACGGACTGCATACGAGCAGTACTTC
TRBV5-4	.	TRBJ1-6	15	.	CASSPGQWNNSPLHF	TGTGCCAGCAGCCCCGGACAGTGGAATAATTCACCCCTCCACTTT
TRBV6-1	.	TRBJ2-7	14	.	CASSEIVPPYEQYF	TGTGCCAGCAGTGAAATAGTCCCTCCCTACGAGCAGTACTTC
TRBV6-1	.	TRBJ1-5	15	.	CASSESGRSNQPQHF	TGTGCCAGCAGTGAATCGGGGCGGAGCAATCAGCCCCAGCATTTT
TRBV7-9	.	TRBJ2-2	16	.	CASSGTGTLNTGELFF	TGTGCCAGCAGCGGCACCGGGACCCTCAACACCGGGGAGCTGTTTTTT
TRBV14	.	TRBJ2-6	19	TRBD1	CASSQDPGQGVGGANVLTF	TGTGCCAGCAGCCAAGATCCGGGACAGGGCGTAGGTGGGGCCAACGTCCTGACTTTC
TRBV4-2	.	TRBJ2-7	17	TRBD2	CASSQLLAASSSYEQYF	TGTGCCAGCAGCCAACTCCTAGCGGCTTCAAGCTCCTACGAGCAGTACTTC
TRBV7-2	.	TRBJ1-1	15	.	CASSLAGDLNTEAFF	TGTGCCAGCAGCTTAGCGGGGGACCTGAACACTGAAGCTTTCTTT
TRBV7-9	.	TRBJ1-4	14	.	CASSFRQQEEKLFF	TGTGCCAGCAGTTTTCGACAACAGGAGGAAAAACTGTTTTTT
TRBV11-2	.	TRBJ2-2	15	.	CASRVHRPSTGELFF	TGTGCCAGCAGGGTTCACAGGCCCAGCACCGGGGAGCTGTTTTTT
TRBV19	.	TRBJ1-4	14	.	CASRVVSGHEKLFF	TGTGCCAGCCGGGTTGTATCCGGGCATGAAAAACTGTTTTTT
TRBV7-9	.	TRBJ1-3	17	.	CASSSPRTEPSGNTIYF	TGTGCCAGCAGCTCACCAAGGACGGAGCCCTCTGGAAACACCATATATTTT